This TCR beta chain emerged from a study of cytomegalovirus exposure and HLA in healthy donors. A note on this clone: Antigen unknown.

The CDR3 has 14 amino acids. Trimming took off 0 bases at V and 6 bases at J, with 13 bases between the two ends. Per germline, CDR1 SGDLS and CDR2 YYNGEE. Nominal health characterized the donors when sampled, though unrecorded immune exposures were likely. The study ran its PCR with 60 Vbeta and 13 Jbeta primers. Sequencing used immunoSEQ multiplex PCR; TCRdb keeps in-frame clones, though not all of them. The table shows about 98,000 clones, with 65% to 80% occurring only once. Study outcomes and limitations: Analyses of presence and absence presupposed an approximately uniform sequencing depth across donors. In a later analysis, donors in an Asian-associated ancestry cluster reportedly had fewer N-insertions in productive TCRs than the cohort mean.

The specimen was PBMCs. The chain joins TRBV9 to TRBJ2-7; the D gene is possibly TRBD2 (5 bases). The sequence was collected from a human donor in good health. In nucleotides, the CDR3 is TGTGCCAGCAGCGTAGGGGCGGGTCCTTTCGAGCAGTACTTC. Its protein product is CASSVGAGPFEQYF.